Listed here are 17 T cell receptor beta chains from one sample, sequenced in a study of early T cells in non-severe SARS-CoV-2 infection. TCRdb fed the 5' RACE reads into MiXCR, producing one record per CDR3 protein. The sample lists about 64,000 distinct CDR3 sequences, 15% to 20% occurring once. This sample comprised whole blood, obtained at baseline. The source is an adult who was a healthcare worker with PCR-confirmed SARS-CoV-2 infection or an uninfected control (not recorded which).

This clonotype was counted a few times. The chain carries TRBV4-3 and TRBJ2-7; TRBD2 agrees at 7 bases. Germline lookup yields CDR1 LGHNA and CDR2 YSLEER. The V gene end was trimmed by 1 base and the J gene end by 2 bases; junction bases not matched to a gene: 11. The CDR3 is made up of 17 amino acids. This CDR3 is CASSQVGGTTSPYEQYF. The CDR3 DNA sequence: TGCGCCAGCAGCCAAGTGGGAGGGACCACTTCCCCCTACGAGCAGTACTTC.

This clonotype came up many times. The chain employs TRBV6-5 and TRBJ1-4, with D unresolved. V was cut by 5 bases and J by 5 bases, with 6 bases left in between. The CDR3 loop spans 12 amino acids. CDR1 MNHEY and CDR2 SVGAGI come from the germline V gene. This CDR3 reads CASSPLNEKLFF. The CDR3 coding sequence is TGTGCCAGCAGTCCCTTGAATGAAAAACTGTTTTTT.

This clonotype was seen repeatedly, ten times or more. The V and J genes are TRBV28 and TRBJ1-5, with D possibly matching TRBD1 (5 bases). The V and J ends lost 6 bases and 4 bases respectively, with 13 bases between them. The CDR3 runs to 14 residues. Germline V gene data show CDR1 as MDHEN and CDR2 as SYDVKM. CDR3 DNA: TGTGCCAGCAGCCGGGTGGGGCGAAATCAGCCCCAGCATTTT. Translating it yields CASSRVGRNQPQHF.

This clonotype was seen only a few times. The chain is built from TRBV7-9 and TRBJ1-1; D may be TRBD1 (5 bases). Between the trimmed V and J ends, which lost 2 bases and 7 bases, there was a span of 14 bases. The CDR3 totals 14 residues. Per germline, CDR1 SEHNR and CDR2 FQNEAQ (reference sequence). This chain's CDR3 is CASSLMGEKREAFF. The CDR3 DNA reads TGTGCCAGCAGCTTAATGGGGGAAAAGCGTGAAGCTTTCTTT.

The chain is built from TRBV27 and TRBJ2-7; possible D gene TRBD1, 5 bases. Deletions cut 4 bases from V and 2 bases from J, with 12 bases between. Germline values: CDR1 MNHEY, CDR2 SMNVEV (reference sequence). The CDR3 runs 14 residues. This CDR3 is CASSSNRRTYEQYF. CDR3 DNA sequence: TGTGCCAGCAGTTCCAACAGGAGAACCTACGAGCAGTACTTC.

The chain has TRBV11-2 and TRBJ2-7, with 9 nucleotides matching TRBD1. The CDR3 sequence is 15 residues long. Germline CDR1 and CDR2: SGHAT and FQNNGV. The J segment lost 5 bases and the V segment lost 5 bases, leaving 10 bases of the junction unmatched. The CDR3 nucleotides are TGTGCCAGCAGCCAAACCGGGACAGGGTTACACGAGCAGTACTTC. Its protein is CASSQTGTGLHEQYF.

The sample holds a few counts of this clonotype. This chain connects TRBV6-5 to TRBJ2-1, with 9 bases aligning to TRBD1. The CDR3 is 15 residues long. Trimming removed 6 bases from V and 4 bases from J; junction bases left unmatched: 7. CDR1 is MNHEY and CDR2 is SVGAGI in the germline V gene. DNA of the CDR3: TGTGCCAGCAGCATACTGGGACAGGGTTACAATGAGCAGTTCTTC. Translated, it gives CASSILGQGYNEQFF.

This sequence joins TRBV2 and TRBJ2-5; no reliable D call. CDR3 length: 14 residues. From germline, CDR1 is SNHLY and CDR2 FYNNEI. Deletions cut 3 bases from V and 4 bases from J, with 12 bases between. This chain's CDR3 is CASSEVASGETQYF. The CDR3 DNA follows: TGTGCCAGCAGTGAGGTGGCGTCGGGAGAGACCCAGTACTTC. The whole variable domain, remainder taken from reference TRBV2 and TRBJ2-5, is EPEVTQTPSHQVTQMGQEVILRCVPISNHLYFYWYRQILGQKVEFLVSFYNNEISEKSEIFDDQFSVERPDGSNFTLKIRSTKLEDSAMYFCASSEVASGETQYFGPGTRLLVL.

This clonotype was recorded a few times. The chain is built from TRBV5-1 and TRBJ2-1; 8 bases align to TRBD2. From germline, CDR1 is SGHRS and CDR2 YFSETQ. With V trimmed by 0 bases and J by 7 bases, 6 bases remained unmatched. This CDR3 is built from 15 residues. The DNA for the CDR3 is TGCGCCAGCAGCTTGGATGGAGCGGGAGTTAATGAGCAGTTCTTC. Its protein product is CASSLDGAGVNEQFF.

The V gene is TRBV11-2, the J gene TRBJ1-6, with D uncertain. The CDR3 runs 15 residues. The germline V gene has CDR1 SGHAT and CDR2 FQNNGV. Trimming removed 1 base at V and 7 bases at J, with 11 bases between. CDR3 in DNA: TGTGCCAGCAGCTTAGGCTTTGCGCGGAATTCACCCCTCCACTTT. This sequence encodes CASSLGFARNSPLHF.

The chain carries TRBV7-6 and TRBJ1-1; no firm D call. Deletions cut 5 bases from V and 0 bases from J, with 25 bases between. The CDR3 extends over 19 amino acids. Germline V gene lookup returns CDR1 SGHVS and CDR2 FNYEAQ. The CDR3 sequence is CASSLDSLNRGRLNTEAFF. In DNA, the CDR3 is TGTGCCAGCAGCCTGGATTCGCTTAACCGCGGCAGATTGAACACTGAAGCTTTCTTT.

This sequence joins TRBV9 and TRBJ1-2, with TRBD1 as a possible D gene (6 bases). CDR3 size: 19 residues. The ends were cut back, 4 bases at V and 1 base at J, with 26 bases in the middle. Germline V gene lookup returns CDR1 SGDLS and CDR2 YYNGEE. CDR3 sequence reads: CASSPRPQQQGTYNYGYTF. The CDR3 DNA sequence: TGTGCCAGCAGCCCGAGGCCCCAGCAGCAGGGGACGTATAACTATGGCTACACCTTC.

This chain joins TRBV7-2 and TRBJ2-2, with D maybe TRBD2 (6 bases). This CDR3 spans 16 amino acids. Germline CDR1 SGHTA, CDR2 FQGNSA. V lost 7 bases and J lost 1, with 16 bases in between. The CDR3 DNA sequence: TGTGCCAGCACCGGGACTTCTACACTGAACACCGGGGAGCTGTTTTTT. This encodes CASTGTSTLNTGELFF.

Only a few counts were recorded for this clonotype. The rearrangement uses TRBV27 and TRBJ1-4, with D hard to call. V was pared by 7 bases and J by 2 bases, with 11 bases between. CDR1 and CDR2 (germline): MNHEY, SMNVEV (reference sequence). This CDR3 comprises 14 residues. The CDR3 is CASNEGGTNEKLFF. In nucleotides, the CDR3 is TGTGCCAGCAACGAGGGTGGGACTAATGAAAAACTGTTTTTT.

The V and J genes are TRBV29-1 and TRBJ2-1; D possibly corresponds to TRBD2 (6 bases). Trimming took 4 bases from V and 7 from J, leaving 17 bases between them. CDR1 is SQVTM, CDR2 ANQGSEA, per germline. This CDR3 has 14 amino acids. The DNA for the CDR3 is TGCAGCGTTGTGACTAGTGCTCTAGGGAATGAGCAGTTCTTC. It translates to CSVVTSALGNEQFF.

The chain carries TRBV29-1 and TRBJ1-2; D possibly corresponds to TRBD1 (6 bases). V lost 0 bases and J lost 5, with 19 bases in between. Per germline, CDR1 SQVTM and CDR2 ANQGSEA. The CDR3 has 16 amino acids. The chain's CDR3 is CSVEDRGAGAWYGYTF. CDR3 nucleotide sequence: TGCAGCGTTGAAGATCGAGGGGCAGGGGCTTGGTATGGCTACACCTTC.

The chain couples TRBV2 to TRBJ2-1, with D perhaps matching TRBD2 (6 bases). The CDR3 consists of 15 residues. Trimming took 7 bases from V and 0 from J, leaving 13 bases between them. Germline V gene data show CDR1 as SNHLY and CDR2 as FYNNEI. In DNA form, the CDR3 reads TGTGCCAGCACCCCGGGGGAGAGCTCCTACAATGAGCAGTTCTTC. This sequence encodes CASTPGESSYNEQFF.